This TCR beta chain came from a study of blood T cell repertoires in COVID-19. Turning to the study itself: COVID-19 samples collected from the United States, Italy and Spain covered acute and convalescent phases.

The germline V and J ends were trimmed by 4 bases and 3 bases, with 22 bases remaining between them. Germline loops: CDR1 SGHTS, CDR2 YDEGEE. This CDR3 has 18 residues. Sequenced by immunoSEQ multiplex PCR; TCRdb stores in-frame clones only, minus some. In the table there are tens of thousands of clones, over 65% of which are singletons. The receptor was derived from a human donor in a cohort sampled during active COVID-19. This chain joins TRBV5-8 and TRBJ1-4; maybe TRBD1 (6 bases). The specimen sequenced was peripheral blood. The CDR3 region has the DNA TGTGCCAGCAGCAGGCTATGGACAGTCGACGGGTCTAATGAAAAACTGTTTTTT. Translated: CASSRLWTVDGSNEKLFF.